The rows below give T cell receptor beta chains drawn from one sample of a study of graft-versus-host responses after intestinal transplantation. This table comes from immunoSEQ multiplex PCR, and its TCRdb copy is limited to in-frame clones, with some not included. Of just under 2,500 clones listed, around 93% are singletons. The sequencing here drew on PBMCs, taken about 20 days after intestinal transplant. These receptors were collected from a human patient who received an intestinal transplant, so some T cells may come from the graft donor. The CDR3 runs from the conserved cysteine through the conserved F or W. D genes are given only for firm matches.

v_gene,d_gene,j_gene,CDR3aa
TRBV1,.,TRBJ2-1,CTSSQELAGGPAGEQFF
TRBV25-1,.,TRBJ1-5,CASSERGGQPQHF
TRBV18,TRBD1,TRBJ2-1,CASSYPGQGAINEQFF
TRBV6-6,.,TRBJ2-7,CASSYAANEQYF
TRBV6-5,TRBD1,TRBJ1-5,CASSPDRGSNQPQHF
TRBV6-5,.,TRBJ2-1,CASSLLGLGGEQFF
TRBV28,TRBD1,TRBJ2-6,CASSRPLFRDRSSSGANVLTF
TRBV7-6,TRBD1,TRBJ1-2,CASSPPTGDSNYGYTF
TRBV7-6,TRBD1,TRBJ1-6,CASSLVGQGNSPLHF
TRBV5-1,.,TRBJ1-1,CASSSGQPNTEAFF
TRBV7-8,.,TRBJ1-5,CASSLDRVYQPQHF
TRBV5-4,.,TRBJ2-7,CASSLEFDTYEQYF
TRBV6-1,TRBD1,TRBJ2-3,CASSDQGVDTQYF
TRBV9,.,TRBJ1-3,CASSGGGSGNTIYF
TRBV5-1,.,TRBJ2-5,CASSLGVGTGSETQYF
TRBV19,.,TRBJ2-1,CASTISSYNEQFF
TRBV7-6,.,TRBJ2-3,CASSFGDGTDTQYF
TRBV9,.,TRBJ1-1,CASSPGISLEAFF
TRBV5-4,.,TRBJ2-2,CASSSPLTDTNTGELFF
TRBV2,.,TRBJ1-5,CASSEAGVQPQHF
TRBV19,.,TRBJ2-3,CASSIAGAYTDTQYF
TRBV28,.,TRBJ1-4,CASSPRTAYNEKLFF
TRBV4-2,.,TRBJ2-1,CASSQPSEYNEQFF
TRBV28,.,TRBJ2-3,CASSWVGVAWDTQYF
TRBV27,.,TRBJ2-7,CASSSRQPDFYEQYF
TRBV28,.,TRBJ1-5,CASSGGQSSNQPQHF
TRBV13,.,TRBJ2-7,CASSLTGEQYF